A single sample is the source of the 14 T cell receptor beta chains below, sequenced in a study of blood T cell repertoires in COVID-19. The method was immunoSEQ multiplex PCR; TCRdb's version includes in-frame clones alone and lacks a portion of them. The data show hundreds of thousands of clones, with 70% to 90% seen just once and about 1.9% held by the top ten. The sequenced material came from peripheral blood. These receptors were obtained from a woman aged 25 to 39 who had recovered from COVID-19.

The table lists this clone with a count of one. The CDR3 sequence is CASSPLSGGEDTQYF. The CDR3 region has the DNA TGTGCCAGCAGCCCCCTGTCGGGAGGAGAAGATACGCAGTATTTT. The chain couples TRBV4-2 to TRBJ2-3; 7 bases line up with TRBD2. CDR1 is LGHNA and CDR2 is YNFKEQ in the germline V gene. The CDR3 sequence is 15 residues long. The J segment lost 5 bases and the V segment lost 4 bases, leaving 9 bases of the junction unmatched.

The chain couples TRBV2 to TRBJ1-2; weak D call: TRBD1 (5 bases). Trimming removed 2 bases at V and 4 bases at J, with 8 bases between. The length of the CDR3 is 13 residues. The germline gives CDR1 SNHLY, CDR2 FYNNEI. The CDR3 reads CASSEQGLYGYTF. The CDR3 DNA follows: TGTGCCAGCAGTGAACAGGGCCTCTATGGCTACACCTTC.

V gene TRBV28 combines with J gene TRBJ2-1, with TRBD1 identical over 7 bases. Germline lookup yields CDR1 MDHEN and CDR2 SYDVKM. CDR3 size: 15 residues. V gave up 5 bases and J gave up 9 bases; unmatched junction bases: 13. The CDR3 loop reads CASSSGTVGISEQFF. As DNA, the CDR3 is TGTGCCAGCAGTAGTGGGACAGTGGGTATCAGTGAGCAGTTCTTC.

The chain uses TRBV9 and TRBJ1-3, with 7 bases matching TRBD1. CDR3 size: 15 residues. With 3 bases clipped from V and 4 bases from J, the junction kept 7 bases outside the gene matches. Germline lookup yields CDR1 SGDLS and CDR2 YYNGEE. The CDR3 DNA reads as TGTGCCAGCAGCGCCCGTGAGGGACAGGGAAACACCATATATTTT. It codes for CASSAREGQGNTIYF. The full variable domain, its missing parts supplied by reference TRBV9 and TRBJ1-3, is DSGVTQTPKHLITATGQRVTLRCSPRSGDLSVYWYQQSLDQGLQFLIQYYNGEERAKGNILERFSAQQFPDLHSELNLSSLELGDSALYFCASSAREGQGNTIYFGEGSWLTVV.

This sequence joins TRBV2 and TRBJ2-4, with TRBD2 as a possible D gene (6 bases). CDR1 is SNHLY, CDR2 FYNNEI, per germline. V dropped 6 bases and J dropped 0 bases, with 21 bases sitting between them. This CDR3 is 18 amino acids long. The CDR3 DNA sequence: TGTGCCAGCAGCTCCAGTTGGAGGGACTTTTTAGCCAAAAACATTCAGTACTTC. Its protein is CASSSSWRDFLAKNIQYF.

The chain couples TRBV2 to TRBJ1-2; D gene unclear. Germline lookup yields CDR1 SNHLY and CDR2 FYNNEI. V dropped 11 bases and J dropped 6 bases, with 16 bases sitting between them. The CDR3 consists of 12 residues. CDR3 amino acids: CAGGGGPDGYTF. The CDR3, as DNA: TGTGCCGGCGGCGGAGGTCCGGATGGCTACACCTTC.

The genes are TRBV4-1 and TRBJ2-7; D may be TRBD1 (5 bases). Looked up from germline, CDR1 is MGHRA and CDR2 is YSYEKL. This CDR3 is built from 13 residues. Between the trimmed V and J ends, which lost 1 base and 4 bases, there was a span of 8 bases. The CDR3 spells CASSQGKGYEQYF. CDR3 bases: TGCGCCAGCAGCCAAGGCAAGGGGTACGAGCAGTACTTC.

The V and J genes are TRBV3-1 (or the pseudogene TRBV3-2) and TRBJ2-5, with TRBD2 matching 7 bases. After removal of 0 bases from V and 5 bases from J, the junction contained 9 bases not matched to a gene. The V gene's germline CDR1 is LGHDT and CDR2 YNNKEL (reference sequence). CDR3 length: 16 residues. CDR3 region: CASSQEGLSGGETQYF. In DNA form, the CDR3 reads TGTGCCAGCAGCCAAGAGGGGCTGTCCGGGGGGGAGACCCAGTACTTC.

The rearrangement uses TRBV2 and TRBJ2-1, with 11 bases that match TRBD2. Germline CDR1 is SNHLY and CDR2 is FYNNEI. Trimming at V came to 9 bases and at J to 4 bases, leaving 5 bases not matched to a gene. The CDR3 covers 14 residues. This CDR3 reads CASSGTSGYNEQFF. CDR3 bases: TGTGCCAGTTCCGGGACTAGCGGATACAATGAGCAGTTCTTC.

The rearrangement links TRBV6-5 to TRBJ2-7, with D uncertain. CDR1 and CDR2 from the germline V gene are MNHEY and SVGAGI. This CDR3 spans 15 amino acids. V lost 0 bases and J 0 bases, leaving 9 bases between the germline ends. In nucleotides, the CDR3 is TGTGCCAGCAGTTACTCGTCGGTCCACTCCTACGAGCAGTACTTC. Protein product: CASSYSSVHSYEQYF.

Details on this clone: A much larger clone sits a single nucleotide away, making a read error possible. V is TRBV7-2 and J is TRBJ2-5; 7 bases agree with TRBD2. The CDR3 spans 15 residues. Per the germline V gene, CDR1 is SGHTA and CDR2 is FQGNSA. V dropped 5 bases and J dropped 1; count of bases not matched to a gene: 7. CDR3 in amino acids: CTSSMSSGLQETQYF. CDR3 sequence (DNA): TGTACCAGCAGCATGTCTAGCGGCCTCCAAGAGACCCAGTACTTC. The entire variable domain, with the rest obtained from reference TRBV7-2 and TRBJ2-5, is as follows: GAGVSQSPSNKVTEKGKDVELRCDPISGHTALYWYRQSLGQGLEFLIYFQGNSAPDKSGLPSDRFSAERTGGSVSTLTIQRTQQEDSAVYLCTSSMSSGLQETQYFGPGTRLLVL.

The chain couples TRBV27 to TRBJ2-5; D gene unclear. This CDR3 has 15 amino acids. Germline V lookup: CDR1 MNHEY, CDR2 SMNVEV (reference sequence). The V end was cut by 6 bases, the J end by 2 bases, with 16 bases between. Here the CDR3 DNA reads TGTGCCAGCAGGAGGTGGGTCTCGAGTCAAGAGACCCAGTACTTC. Its protein product is CASRRWVSSQETQYF.

The chain joins TRBV5-5 to TRBJ2-2; 7 positions match TRBD1. Trimming removed 4 bases from V and 5 bases from J; junction bases left unmatched: 8. CDR1 SGHKS and CDR2 YYEKEE come from the germline V gene (reference sequence). This CDR3 comprises 15 residues. This CDR3 is CASSTQGGQTGELFF. The CDR3 region has the DNA TGTGCCAGCAGCACCCAAGGGGGCCAAACCGGGGAGCTGTTTTTT.

V gene TRBV6-5 combines with J gene TRBJ1-1, with 8 nucleotides matching TRBD1. V lost 7 bases, J lost 5 bases, and 6 bases stayed unmatched. Looked up from germline, CDR1 is MNHEY and CDR2 is SVGAGI. This CDR3 is 13 amino acids long. The CDR3 coding sequence is TGTGCCAGCACCGGACAGGGAGGGACTGAAGCTTTCTTT. Translation: CASTGQGGTEAFF.